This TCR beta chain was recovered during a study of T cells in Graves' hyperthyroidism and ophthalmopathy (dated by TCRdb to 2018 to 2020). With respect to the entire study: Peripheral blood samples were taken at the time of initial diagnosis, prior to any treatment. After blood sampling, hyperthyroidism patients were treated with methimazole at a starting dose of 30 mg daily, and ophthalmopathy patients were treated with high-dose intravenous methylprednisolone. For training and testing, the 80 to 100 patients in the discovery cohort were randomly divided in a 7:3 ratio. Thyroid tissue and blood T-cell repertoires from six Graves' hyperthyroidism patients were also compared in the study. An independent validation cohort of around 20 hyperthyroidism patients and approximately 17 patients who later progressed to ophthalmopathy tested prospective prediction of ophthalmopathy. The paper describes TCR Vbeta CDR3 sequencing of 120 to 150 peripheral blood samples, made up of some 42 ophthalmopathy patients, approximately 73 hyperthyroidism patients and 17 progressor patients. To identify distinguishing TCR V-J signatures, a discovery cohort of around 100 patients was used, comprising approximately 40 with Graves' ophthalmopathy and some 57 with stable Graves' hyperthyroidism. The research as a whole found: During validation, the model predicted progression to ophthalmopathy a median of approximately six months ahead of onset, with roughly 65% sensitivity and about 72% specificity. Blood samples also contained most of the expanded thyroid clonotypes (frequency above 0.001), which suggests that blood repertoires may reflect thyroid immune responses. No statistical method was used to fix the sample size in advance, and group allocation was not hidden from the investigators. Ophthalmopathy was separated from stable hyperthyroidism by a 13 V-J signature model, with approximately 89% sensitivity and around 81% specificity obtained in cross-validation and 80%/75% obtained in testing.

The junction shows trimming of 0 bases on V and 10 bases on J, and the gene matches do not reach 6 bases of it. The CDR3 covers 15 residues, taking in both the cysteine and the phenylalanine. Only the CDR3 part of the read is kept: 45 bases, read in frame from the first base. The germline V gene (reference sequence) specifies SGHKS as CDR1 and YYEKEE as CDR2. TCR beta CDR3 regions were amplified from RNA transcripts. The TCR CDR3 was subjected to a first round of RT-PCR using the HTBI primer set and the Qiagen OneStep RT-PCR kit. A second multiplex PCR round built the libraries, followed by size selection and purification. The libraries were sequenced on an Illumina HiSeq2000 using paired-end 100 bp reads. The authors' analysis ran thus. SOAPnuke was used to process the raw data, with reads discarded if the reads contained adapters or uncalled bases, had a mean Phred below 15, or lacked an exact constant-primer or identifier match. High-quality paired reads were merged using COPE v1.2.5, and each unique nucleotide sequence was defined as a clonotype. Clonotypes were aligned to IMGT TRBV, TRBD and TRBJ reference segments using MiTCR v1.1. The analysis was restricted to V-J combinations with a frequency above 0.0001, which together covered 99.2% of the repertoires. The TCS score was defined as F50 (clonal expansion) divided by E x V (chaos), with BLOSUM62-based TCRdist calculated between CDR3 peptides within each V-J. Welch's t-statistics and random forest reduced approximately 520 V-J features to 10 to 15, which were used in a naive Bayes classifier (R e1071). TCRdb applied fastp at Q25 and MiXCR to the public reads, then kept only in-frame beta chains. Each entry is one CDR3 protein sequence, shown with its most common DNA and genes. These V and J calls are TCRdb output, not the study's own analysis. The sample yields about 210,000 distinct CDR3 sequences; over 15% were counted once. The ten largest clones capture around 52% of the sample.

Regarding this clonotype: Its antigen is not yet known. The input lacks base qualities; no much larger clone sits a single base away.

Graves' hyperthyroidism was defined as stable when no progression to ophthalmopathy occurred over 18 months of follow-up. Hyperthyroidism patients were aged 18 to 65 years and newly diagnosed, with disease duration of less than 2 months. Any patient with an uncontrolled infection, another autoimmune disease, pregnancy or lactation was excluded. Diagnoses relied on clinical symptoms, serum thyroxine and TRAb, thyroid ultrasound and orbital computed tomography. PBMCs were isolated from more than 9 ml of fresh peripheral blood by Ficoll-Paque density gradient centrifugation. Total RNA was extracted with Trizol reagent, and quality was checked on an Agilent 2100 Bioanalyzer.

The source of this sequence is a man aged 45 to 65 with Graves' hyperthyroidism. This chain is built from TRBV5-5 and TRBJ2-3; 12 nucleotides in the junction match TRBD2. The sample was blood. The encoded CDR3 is CASSLDRLAGGAQYF. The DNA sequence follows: TGTGCCAGCAGCTTGGATCGGCTAGCGGGAGGGGCGCAGTATTTT.